The 30 T cell receptor beta chains below all came from one sample that was sequenced in a study of cytomegalovirus exposure and HLA in healthy donors. 60 Vbeta and 13 Jbeta primers were used in PCR. The repertoire was sequenced with immunoSEQ multiplex PCR; TCRdb's copy has only in-frame clones and lacks some. The table includes fewer than 200,000 clones, 82% detected once. Sequencing used PBMCs. Receptors were obtained from a girl aged 10 to 17 in good health and CMV-seropositive.

The V and J genes are TRBV5-6 and TRBJ1-1; TRBD1 matches 9 bases. Germline CDR1 SGHDT, CDR2 YYEEEE. The CDR3 contains 16 residues. With V trimmed by 5 bases and J by 3 bases, 11 bases remained unmatched. The CDR3 DNA sequence: TGTGCCAGCAGACAAGGGACAGGGAGGAGGTACACTGAAGCTTTCTTT. It is translated as CASRQGTGRRYTEAFF.

Here the CDR3 reads CASSAPPHTSVLYNEQFF. The CDR3 DNA sequence: TGTGCCAGCAGCGCCCCACCCCACACTAGCGTCCTCTACAATGAGCAGTTCTTC. The gene calls are TRBV7-2 and TRBJ2-1; 7 bases agree with TRBD2. CDR1 is SGHTA and CDR2 is FQGNSA in the germline V gene. CDR3 length: 18 residues. V gave up 5 bases and J gave up 3 bases; unmatched junction bases: 16.

The chain employs TRBV5-1 and TRBJ1-5, with D maybe TRBD1 (6 bases). This CDR3 comprises 16 residues. V lost 0 bases and J 2 bases, leaving 12 bases between the germline ends. The germline V gene has CDR1 SGHRS and CDR2 YFSETQ. This CDR3 is CASSLVGPGGNQPQHF. CDR3 nucleotides: TGCGCCAGCAGCTTGGTGGGGCCAGGGGGCAATCAGCCCCAGCATTTT. The whole variable domain, filled in from reference TRBV5-1 and TRBJ1-5, reads KAGVTQTPRYLIKTRGQQVTLSCSPISGHRSVSWYQQTPGQGLQFLFEYFSETQRNKGNFPGRFSGRQFSNSRSEMNVSTLELGDSALYLCASSLVGPGGNQPQHFGDGTRLSIL.

This rearrangement joins TRBV4-1 to TRBJ2-7, with 15 positions matching TRBD2. The length of the CDR3 is 16 residues. Germline V lookup: CDR1 MGHRA, CDR2 YSYEKL. V dropped 4 bases and J dropped 4; count of bases not matched to a gene: 5. The chain's CDR3 is CASSLGLAGGLYEQYF. CDR3 bases: TGCGCCAGCAGCCTGGGACTAGCGGGAGGCTTATACGAGCAGTACTTC.

The chain recombines TRBV6-5 with TRBJ1-1; no firm D call. Trimming pared 5 bases from V and 3 bases from J, leaving 13 bases between. The CDR3 is 14 amino acids. Germline V gives CDR1 MNHEY, CDR2 SVGAGI. CDR3 coding DNA: TGTGCCAGCAGTGAAGAGGCCCTGGACACTGAAGCTTTCTTT. Protein product: CASSEEALDTEAFF.

The chain employs TRBV19 and TRBJ1-3, with 7 bases fitting TRBD1. The germline CDR1 and CDR2 sequences are LNHDA and SQIVND (reference sequence). This CDR3 is built from 16 residues. The ends lost 8 bases at V and 0 bases at J; junction bases unmatched: 10. CDR3 sequence reads: CASQHPRDSSGNTIYF. CDR3 bases: TGTGCCAGTCAGCACCCCCGGGACAGCTCTGGAAACACCATATATTTT.

The chain has TRBV28 and TRBJ1-3; D is ambiguous. The germline V gene encodes CDR1 MDHEN and CDR2 SYDVKM. The V end was cut by 7 bases, the J end by 9 bases, with 25 bases between. This CDR3 has 16 residues. The CDR3 region is CASTSTGADGEGTIYF. CDR3 nucleotides: TGTGCCAGCACCTCGACCGGAGCGGACGGTGAGGGCACCATATATTTT.

The chain couples TRBV28 to TRBJ1-1; D perhaps matches TRBD1 (6 bases). This CDR3 has 13 amino acids. Germline V gene data show CDR1 as MDHEN and CDR2 as SYDVKM. The CDR3 region is CVSGSTGNTEAFF. CDR3 DNA: TGTGTATCGGGGTCGACAGGGAACACTGAAGCTTTCTTT.

The V and J genes are TRBV15 and TRBJ2-4; the D gene is possibly TRBD1 (6 bases). V lost 3 bases to trimming and J lost 0 bases, with 12 bases between them. The CDR3 contains 16 residues. From germline, CDR1 is LNHNV and CDR2 YYDKDF (reference sequence). CDR3 residues: CATSSDRSLAKNIQYF. In nucleotides, the CDR3 is TGTGCCACCAGCAGTGACAGGTCCTTAGCCAAAAACATTCAGTACTTC. Looking up the rest from reference TRBV15 and TRBJ2-4 gives the full variable domain: DAMVIQNPRYQVTQFGKPVTLSCSQTLNHNVMYWYQQKSSQAPKLLFHYYDKDFNNEADTPDNFQSRRPNTSFCFLDIRSPGLGDTAMYLCATSSDRSLAKNIQYFGAGTRLSVL.

The chain's CDR3 is CASSQSGTETTDTQYF. CDR3 nucleotides: TGCGCCAGCAGCCAATCCGGGACAGAGACCACAGATACGCAGTATTTT. The chain employs TRBV4-1 and TRBJ2-3, with TRBD1 identical over 7 bases. Trimming cost V 2 bases and J 2 bases; bases outside gene matches: 7. CDR1 and CDR2 (germline): MGHRA, YSYEKL. The CDR3 contains 16 residues.

The chain carries TRBV11-2 and TRBJ1-4; TRBD1 is a possible D gene (5 bases). V shed 1 base and J shed 4 bases, with 10 bases lying between them. The CDR3 has 15 residues. CDR1 is SGHAT, CDR2 FQNNGV, per germline. The CDR3 DNA reads as TGTGCCAGCAGCTTAGCGGACAAATTTAATGAAAAACTGTTTTTT. This codes for CASSLADKFNEKLFF.

A note on this clone: At one end the junction does not follow the germline gene, possibly because of a read error. This chain connects TRBV5-1 to TRBJ2-7; 7 bases agree with TRBD2. Germline CDR1 SGHRS, CDR2 YFSETQ. The CDR3 spans 14 residues. For the CDR3, the DNA is TGCGCCAGCAGCCTTGGAGGGGAGGGGCAGGGCCCAGGATTC. It is translated as CASSLGGEGQGPGF. Complete variable domain (other parts from reference TRBV5-1 and TRBJ2-7): KAGVTQTPRYLIKTRGQQVTLSCSPISGHRSVSWYQQTPGQGLQFLFEYFSETQRNKGNFPGRFSGRQFSNSRSEMNVSTLELGDSALYLCASSLGGEGQGPGFGPGTRLTVT.

This clone appeared a single time. The chain couples TRBV2 to TRBJ2-3; D is perhaps TRBD1 (6 bases). The CDR3 length is 14 residues. V was trimmed by 5 bases and J by 5 bases, leaving 14 bases between them. Germline loops: CDR1 SNHLY, CDR2 FYNNEI. The CDR3 region is CASSFRGWGDTQYF. CDR3 sequence (DNA): TGTGCCAGCAGTTTCAGGGGTTGGGGAGATACGCAGTATTTT.

This clone was observed a single time. V and J are TRBV27 and TRBJ1-1, with D maybe TRBD1 (6 bases). Looked up from germline, CDR1 is MNHEY and CDR2 is SMNVEV (reference sequence). The CDR3 loop spans 14 amino acids. V lost 5 bases and J 4 bases, leaving 14 bases between the germline ends. CDR3 in DNA: TGTGCCAGCAGTGGAAACAGGGCAAGCACTGAAGCTTTCTTT. Protein: CASSGNRASTEAFF.

This clone has only a few counts. V is TRBV5-5 and J is TRBJ2-7; D may be TRBD1 (6 bases). Trimming removed 3 bases at V and 3 bases at J, with 16 bases between. Germline loops: CDR1 SGHKS, CDR2 YYEKEE (reference sequence). This CDR3 region has 15 residues. CDR3 amino acids: CASSWGPGQSYEQYF. CDR3 bases: TGTGCCAGCAGCTGGGGGCCCGGACAAAGCTACGAGCAGTACTTC.

The genes are TRBV5-1 and TRBJ2-1; 11 nucleotides match TRBD2. CDR1 and CDR2 (germline): SGHRS, YFSETQ. J lost 7 bases, V lost 6 bases, and 18 bases had no gene match. The CDR3 contains 18 residues. CDR3 sequence: CASTIKEPGLADFNEQFF. CDR3 nucleotide sequence: TGCGCCAGCACCATAAAAGAACCGGGACTAGCGGACTTTAATGAGCAGTTCTTC.

This CDR3 is CASSIDRGLAGELFF. DNA for the CDR3: TGTGCCAGTAGTATAGATCGAGGGCTAGCAGGGGAGCTGTTTTTT. The chain has TRBV19 and TRBJ2-2; a possible D gene is TRBD2 (5 bases). Looked up from germline, CDR1 is LNHDA and CDR2 is SQIVND (reference sequence). V lost 0 bases to trimming and J lost 8 bases, with 13 bases between them. The CDR3 has 15 amino acids.

In DNA, the CDR3 is TGTGCCAGCAGCCGAACTGATACGCAGTATTTT. Its protein is CASSRTDTQYF. The V call is TRBV5-6, the J call TRBJ2-3; D uncertain. Germline V gene sequence: CDR1 SGHDT, CDR2 YYEEEE. Trimming pared 4 bases from V and 6 bases from J, leaving 6 bases between. The CDR3 is 11 residues long.

CDR3 protein: CASSSGLVRQYF. In DNA, the CDR3 is TGTGCCAGCAGTTCTGGACTAGTTCGGCAGTACTTC. The genes are TRBV7-9 and TRBJ2-5; 7 bases are shared with TRBD2. This CDR3 region has 12 residues. V was pared by 6 bases and J by 11 bases, with 9 bases of the junction left unmatched. Germline V gene data show CDR1 as SEHNR and CDR2 as FQNEAQ (reference sequence).

This chain connects TRBV6-5 to TRBJ1-1; 7 positions match TRBD1. The germline gives CDR1 MNHEY, CDR2 SVGAGI. The length of the CDR3 is 12 residues. V trimming: 7 bases; J trimming: 6 bases; junction bases outside the gene matches: 5. For the CDR3, the DNA is TGTGCCAGCACCGACAGGGTTTCTGAAGCTTTCTTT. It translates to CASTDRVSEAFF.

The chain is built from TRBV14 and TRBJ2-1; 8 nucleotides align to TRBD2. This CDR3 region has 15 residues. Germline trimming cut 3 bases from V and 2 bases from J; bases unmatched to any gene: 3. Per the germline V gene, CDR1 is SGHDN and CDR2 is FVKESK. This CDR3 is CASSHNSGAYNEQFF. The CDR3 DNA follows: TGTGCCAGCAGCCATAATAGCGGGGCCTACAATGAGCAGTTCTTC.

CDR3 residues: CASSPAVVMGSNEQFF. The CDR3 bases are TGTGCCAGCAGTCCAGCCGTGGTAATGGGGAGCAATGAGCAGTTCTTC. The chain joins TRBV27 to TRBJ2-1; perhaps TRBD2 as D (5 bases). Trimming shortened V by 5 bases and J by 6 bases, and 20 bases separated the two germline ends. This CDR3 comprises 16 residues. Per germline, CDR1 MNHEY and CDR2 SMNVEV (reference sequence).

The chain employs TRBV9 and TRBJ2-1, with D tentatively TRBD2 (5 bases). Germline lookup yields CDR1 SGDLS and CDR2 YYNGEE. Trimming stripped 4 bases from V and 6 bases from J, with 23 bases between. CDR3 length equals 17 residues. The CDR3 DNA reads TGTGCCAGCAGCCACGAGCATTGGGCTCCGAGGGTCAATGAGCAGTTCTTC. Residues: CASSHEHWAPRVNEQFF.

The chain has TRBV19 and TRBJ1-1, with D hard to call. V was shortened by 5 bases and J by 4 bases, with 14 bases between the two germline ends. The germline V gene encodes CDR1 LNHDA and CDR2 SQIVND (reference sequence). The CDR3 totals 14 residues. The CDR3 DNA is TGTGCCAGTAGTTTTCCGGGGATTGGCACTGAAGCTTTCTTT. Amino acid sequence: CASSFPGIGTEAFF.

This chain uses TRBV9 with TRBJ1-3, with 7 bases fitting TRBD1. J gave up 4 bases and V 0 bases, and 7 bases lay outside the gene matches. Germline values: CDR1 SGDLS, CDR2 YYNGEE. The CDR3 is 16 amino acids. Here the CDR3 DNA reads TGTGCCAGCAGCGTAGTGGCAGGGGGATCAGGAAACACCATATATTTT. The encoded protein is CASSVVAGGSGNTIYF.

The chain couples TRBV7-6 to TRBJ2-7; a weak D match, TRBD1 (5 bases). Per the germline V gene, CDR1 is SGHVS and CDR2 is FNYEAQ. The germline V and J ends were trimmed by 5 bases and 0 bases, with 11 bases remaining between them. There are 14 residues in the CDR3. The CDR3 sequence: CASSLTVSSYEQYF. The CDR3 DNA follows: TGTGCCAGCAGCCTGACAGTGAGCTCCTACGAGCAGTACTTC.

The chain employs TRBV29-1 and TRBJ2-5; D is perhaps TRBD2 (6 bases). Per germline, CDR1 SQVTM and CDR2 ANQGSEA. V was shortened by 6 bases and J by 5 bases, with 16 bases between the two germline ends. CDR3 length: 13 amino acids. Here the CDR3 DNA reads TGCAGCGTCGCCGGGACTCGGGGGGAGACCCAGTACTTC. As protein: CSVAGTRGETQYF.

The chain links TRBV11-2 to TRBJ1-1; D not resolved. Germline CDR1 SGHAT, CDR2 FQNNGV. The V end was cut by 7 bases, the J end by 8 bases, with 11 bases between. CDR3 size: 11 residues. The CDR3 reads CASTIGAEAFF. CDR3 sequence (DNA): TGTGCCAGCACCATCGGTGCGGAAGCTTTCTTT.

The chain is built from TRBV28 and TRBJ1-3; unclear D gene. The CDR3 extends over 14 amino acids. CDR1 is MDHEN, CDR2 SYDVKM, per germline. V was cut by 7 bases and J by 2 bases, with 12 bases left in between. The chain's CDR3 is CASTDGQAGNTIYF. CDR3 in DNA: TGTGCCAGCACGGATGGGCAGGCTGGAAACACCATATATTTT.

This sequence joins TRBV12-2 and TRBJ2-7; TRBD1 is the table's D call and was not checked against the DNA. TRBV12-2 is described as a pseudogene. This CDR3 comprises 16 residues. The CDR3 DNA sequence: TGTGCAAGTCGCTTAGCGAAGAACACAAGTTCCTACGAGCAGTACTTC. Protein product: CASRLAKNTSSYEQYF.